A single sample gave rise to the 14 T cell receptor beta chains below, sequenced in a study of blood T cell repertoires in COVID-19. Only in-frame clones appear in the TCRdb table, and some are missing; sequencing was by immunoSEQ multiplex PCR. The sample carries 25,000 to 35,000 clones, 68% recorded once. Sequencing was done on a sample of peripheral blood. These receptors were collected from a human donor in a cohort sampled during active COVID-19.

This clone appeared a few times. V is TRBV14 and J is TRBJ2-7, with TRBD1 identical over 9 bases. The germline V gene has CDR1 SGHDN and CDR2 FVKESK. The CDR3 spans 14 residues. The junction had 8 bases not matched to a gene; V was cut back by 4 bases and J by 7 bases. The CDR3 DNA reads TGTGCCAGCAGCCTCCCACAGGGGGCAGGGGAGCAGTACTTC. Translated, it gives CASSLPQGAGEQYF.

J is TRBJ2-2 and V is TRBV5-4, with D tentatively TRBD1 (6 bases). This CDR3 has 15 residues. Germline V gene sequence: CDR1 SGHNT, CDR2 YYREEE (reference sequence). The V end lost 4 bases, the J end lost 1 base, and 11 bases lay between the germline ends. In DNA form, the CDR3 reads TGTGCCAGCAGCCTCGGACAGCAGAACACCGGGGAGCTGTTTTTT. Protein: CASSLGQQNTGELFF.

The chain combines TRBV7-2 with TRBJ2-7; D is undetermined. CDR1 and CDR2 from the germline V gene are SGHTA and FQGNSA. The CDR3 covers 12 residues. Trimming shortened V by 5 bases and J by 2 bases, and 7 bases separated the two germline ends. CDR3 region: CASSAQAYEQYF. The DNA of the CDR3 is TGTGCCAGCAGCGCGCAAGCCTACGAGCAGTACTTC. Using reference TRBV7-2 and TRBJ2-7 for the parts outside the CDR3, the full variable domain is GAGVSQSPSNKVTEKGKDVELRCDPISGHTALYWYRQSLGQGLEFLIYFQGNSAPDKSGLPSDRFSAERTGGSVSTLTIQRTQQEDSAVYLCASSAQAYEQYFGPGTRLTVT.

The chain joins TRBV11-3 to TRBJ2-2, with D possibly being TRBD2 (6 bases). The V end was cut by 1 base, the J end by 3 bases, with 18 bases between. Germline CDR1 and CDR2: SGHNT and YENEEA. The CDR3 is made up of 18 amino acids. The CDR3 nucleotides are TGTGCCAGCAGCTTAGGGGTGTGGGGGGAGATCGACACCGGGGAGCTGTTTTTT. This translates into CASSLGVWGEIDTGELFF.

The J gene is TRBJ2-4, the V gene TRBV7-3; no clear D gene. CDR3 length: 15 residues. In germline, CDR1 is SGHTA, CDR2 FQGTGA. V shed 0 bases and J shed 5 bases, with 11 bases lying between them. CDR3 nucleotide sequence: TGTGCCAGCAGCTTAACGCGCGACACTGAAAACATTCAGTACTTC. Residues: CASSLTRDTENIQYF.

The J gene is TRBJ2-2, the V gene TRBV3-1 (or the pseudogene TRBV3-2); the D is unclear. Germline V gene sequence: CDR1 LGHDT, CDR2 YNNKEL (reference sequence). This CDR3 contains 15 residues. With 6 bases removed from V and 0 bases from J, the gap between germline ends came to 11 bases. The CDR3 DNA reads TGTGCCAGCAGATCTACTGTACCGAACACCGGGGAGCTGTTTTTT. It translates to CASRSTVPNTGELFF.

This chain's CDR3 is CASSPKLAGGGREQYF. The CDR3, as DNA: TGTGCCAGCAGCCCTAAATTAGCGGGAGGGGGAAGGGAGCAGTACTTC. The rearrangement joins TRBV7-8 to TRBJ2-7, with 11 bases matching TRBD2. The CDR3 extends over 16 amino acids. Germline V gives CDR1 SGHVS, CDR2 FQNEAQ. V shed 5 bases and J 7 bases; nucleotides not matched to a gene: 13.

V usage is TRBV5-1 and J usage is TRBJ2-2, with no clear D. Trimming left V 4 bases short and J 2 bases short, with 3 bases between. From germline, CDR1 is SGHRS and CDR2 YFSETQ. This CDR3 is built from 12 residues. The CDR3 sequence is CASSLNTGELFF. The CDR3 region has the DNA TGCGCCAGCAGCCTAAACACCGGGGAGCTGTTTTTT.

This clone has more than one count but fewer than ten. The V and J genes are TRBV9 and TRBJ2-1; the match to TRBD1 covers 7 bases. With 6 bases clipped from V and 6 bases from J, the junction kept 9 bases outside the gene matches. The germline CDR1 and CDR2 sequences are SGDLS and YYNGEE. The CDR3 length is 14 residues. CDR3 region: CASNKGASSNEQFF. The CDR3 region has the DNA TGTGCCAGCAACAAGGGGGCAAGCAGCAATGAGCAGTTCTTC. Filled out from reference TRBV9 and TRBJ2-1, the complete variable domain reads DSGVTQTPKHLITATGQRVTLRCSPRSGDLSVYWYQQSLDQGLQFLIQYYNGEERAKGNILERFSAQQFPDLHSELNLSSLELGDSALYFCASNKGASSNEQFFGPGTRLTVL.

The CDR3 reads CASSADGARGYKQYF. The CDR3 coding sequence is TGTGCCAGCAGCGCAGATGGAGCAAGGGGGTACAAGCAGTACTTC. The chain uses TRBV9 and TRBJ2-7; possibly TRBD1 for D (6 bases). There are 15 residues in the CDR3. Trimming took off 3 bases at V and 8 bases at J, with 21 bases between the two ends. Germline V gene lookup returns CDR1 SGDLS and CDR2 YYNGEE.

CDR3 loop: CASSQRYGTEAFF. CDR3 nucleotide sequence: TGCGCCAGCAGCCAACGTTACGGGACTGAAGCTTTCTTT. The rearrangement uses TRBV4-3 and TRBJ1-1; no reliable D call. This CDR3 spans 13 amino acids. CDR1 is LGHNA, CDR2 YSLEER, per germline. V lost 2 bases and J 5 bases, leaving 9 bases between the germline ends.

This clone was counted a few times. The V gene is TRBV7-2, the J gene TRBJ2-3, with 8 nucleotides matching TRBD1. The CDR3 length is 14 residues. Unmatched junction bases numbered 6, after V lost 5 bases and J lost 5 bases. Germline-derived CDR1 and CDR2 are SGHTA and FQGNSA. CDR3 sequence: CASSNGQGQDTQYF. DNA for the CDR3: TGTGCCAGCAGCAACGGACAGGGTCAAGATACGCAGTATTTT.

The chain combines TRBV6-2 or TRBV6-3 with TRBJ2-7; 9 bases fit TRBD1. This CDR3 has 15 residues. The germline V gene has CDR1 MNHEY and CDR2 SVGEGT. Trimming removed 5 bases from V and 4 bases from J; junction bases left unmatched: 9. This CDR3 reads CASSRRGQGLYEQYF. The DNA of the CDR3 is TGTGCCAGCAGTCGCCGGGGACAGGGTCTATACGAGCAGTACTTC.

In DNA form, the CDR3 reads TGTGCCAGCAGTTACAGGGGGCCAGGGTACGAGCAGTACTTC. Protein product: CASSYRGPGYEQYF. V gene TRBV6-5 combines with J gene TRBJ2-7, with 7 bases aligning to TRBD1. The J segment lost 4 bases and the V segment lost 2 bases, leaving 5 bases of the junction unmatched. This CDR3 has 14 amino acids. Germline-derived CDR1 and CDR2 are MNHEY and SVGAGI.